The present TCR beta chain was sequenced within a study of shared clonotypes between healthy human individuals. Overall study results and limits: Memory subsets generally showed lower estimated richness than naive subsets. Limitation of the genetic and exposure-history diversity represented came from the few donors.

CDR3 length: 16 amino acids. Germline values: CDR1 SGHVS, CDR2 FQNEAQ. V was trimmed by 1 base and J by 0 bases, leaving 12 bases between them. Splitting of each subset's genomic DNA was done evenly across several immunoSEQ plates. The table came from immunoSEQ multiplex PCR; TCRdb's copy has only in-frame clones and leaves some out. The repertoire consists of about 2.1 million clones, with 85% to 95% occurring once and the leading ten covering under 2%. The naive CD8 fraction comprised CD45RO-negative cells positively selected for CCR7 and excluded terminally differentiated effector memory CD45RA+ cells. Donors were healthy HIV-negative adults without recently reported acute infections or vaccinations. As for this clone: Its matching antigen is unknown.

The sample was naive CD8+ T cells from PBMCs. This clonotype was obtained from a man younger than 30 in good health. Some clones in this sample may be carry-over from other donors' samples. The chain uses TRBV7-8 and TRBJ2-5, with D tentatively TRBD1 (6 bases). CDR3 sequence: CASSLETGTNQETQYF. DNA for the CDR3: TGTGCCAGCAGCTTAGAAACAGGGACGAACCAAGAGACCCAGTACTTC.